A selection of T cell receptor beta chains follows, all from one sample in a study of technical replicates of blood from a handful of donors. Repertoires were generated with immunoSEQ multiplex PCR, while TCRdb's copy carries only in-frame clones and drops some. The data show some 49,000 clones, 92% seen once. The material sequenced was PBMCs. These TCRs come from a human donor in good health. Some clones in this sample may be carry-over from other donors' samples. CDR3s include the opening cysteine and the closing phenylalanine or tryptophan. Fields, in order: J gene, V gene, clone size, D gene, CDR3 DNA, CDR3 protein. D genes are given only for firm matches. Clone size is given for some rows only: seen once, a few or many times, or a class if the clone is expanded.

j_call: TRBJ2-5
v_call: TRBV7-6
clone_size: -
d_call: TRBD2
cdr3_nt: TGTGCCAGCAGCCCCAGGGAGGGAGAGACCCAGTACTTC
cdr3_aa: CASSPREGETQYF

j_call: TRBJ1-5
v_call: TRBV2
clone_size: -
d_call: TRBD1
cdr3_nt: TGTGCCAGCAGGGCAGGGGGTGGCAATCAGCCCCAGCATTTT
cdr3_aa: CASRAGGGNQPQHF

j_call: TRBJ1-4
v_call: TRBV9
clone_size: -
d_call: -
cdr3_nt: TGTGCCAGCAGCGTAGGGACAACAACTAATGAAAAACTGTTTTTT
cdr3_aa: CASSVGTTTNEKLFF

j_call: TRBJ1-2
v_call: TRBV19
clone_size: -
d_call: TRBD1
cdr3_nt: TGTGCCAGTAGTAGCGCCGGGACAGGGGGCTATGGCTACACCTTC
cdr3_aa: CASSSAGTGGYGYTF

j_call: TRBJ2-3
v_call: TRBV5-1
clone_size: -
d_call: -
cdr3_nt: TGCGCCAGCAGCCCCGCAGGGGTGGAGACAGATACGCAGTATTTT
cdr3_aa: CASSPAGVETDTQYF

j_call: TRBJ2-1
v_call: TRBV5-1
clone_size: few
d_call: -
cdr3_nt: TGCGCCAGCAGCTTGTCTGGGGGGTTCAATGAGCAGTTCTTC
cdr3_aa: CASSLSGGFNEQFF

j_call: TRBJ1-6
v_call: TRBV6-5
clone_size: -
d_call: -
cdr3_nt: TGTGCCAGCAGTTATTATGATTCACCCCTCCACTTT
cdr3_aa: CASSYYDSPLHF

j_call: TRBJ2-1
v_call: TRBV19
clone_size: -
d_call: -
cdr3_nt: TGTGCCAGTAGTGTACGGGGCTCCTACAATGAGCAGTTCTTC
cdr3_aa: CASSVRGSYNEQFF

j_call: TRBJ1-6
v_call: TRBV30
clone_size: -
d_call: -
cdr3_nt: TGTGCCTGGGCACAGGGTTATAATTCACCCCTCCACTTT
cdr3_aa: CAWAQGYNSPLHF

j_call: TRBJ1-2
v_call: TRBV25-1
clone_size: -
d_call: -
cdr3_nt: TGTGCCAGCAGTGAGAGTACTAATTATGACAGTGACTATGGCTACACCTTC
cdr3_aa: CASSESTNYDSDYGYTF

j_call: TRBJ1-5
v_call: TRBV19
clone_size: -
d_call: -
cdr3_nt: TGTGCCAGTAGTATCGTACAGGGAAGCAATCAGCCCCAGCATTTT
cdr3_aa: CASSIVQGSNQPQHF

j_call: TRBJ2-1
v_call: TRBV19
clone_size: -
d_call: -
cdr3_nt: TGTGCCAGTAGTCAGGGTGTGGATGAGCAGTTCTTC
cdr3_aa: CASSQGVDEQFF

j_call: TRBJ2-7
v_call: TRBV13
clone_size: once
d_call: TRBD2
cdr3_nt: TGTGCCAGCAGCCCGGCGGGAGGCCCCTACGAGCAGTACTTC
cdr3_aa: CASSPAGGPYEQYF

j_call: TRBJ1-2
v_call: TRBV7-9
clone_size: -
d_call: -
cdr3_nt: TGTGCCAGCAGCTTGGCCGGGGGTTATGGCTACACCTTC
cdr3_aa: CASSLAGGYGYTF

j_call: TRBJ2-3
v_call: TRBV7-2
clone_size: -
d_call: -
cdr3_nt: TGTGCCAGCAGCTTATTCGGGACAGATACGCAGTATTTT
cdr3_aa: CASSLFGTDTQYF

j_call: TRBJ2-1
v_call: TRBV5-4
clone_size: -
d_call: -
cdr3_nt: TGTGCCAGCAGCATAGCGAGATACAATGAGCAGTTCTTC
cdr3_aa: CASSIARYNEQFF

j_call: TRBJ2-2
v_call: TRBV30
clone_size: -
d_call: -
cdr3_nt: TGTGCCTTTGAGGCAGGGGGGACCGGGGAGCTGTTTTTT
cdr3_aa: CAFEAGGTGELFF

j_call: TRBJ2-7
v_call: TRBV11-2
clone_size: -
d_call: -
cdr3_nt: TGTGCCAGCAGCCCCCCCCGGGGATCCTACGAGCAGTACTTC
cdr3_aa: CASSPPRGSYEQYF

j_call: TRBJ2-5
v_call: TRBV11-2
clone_size: once
d_call: -
cdr3_nt: TGTGCCAGCAGCTTCACCGCGAATCGCCAAGAGACCCAGTACTTC
cdr3_aa: CASSFTANRQETQYF

j_call: TRBJ1-2
v_call: TRBV19
clone_size: -
d_call: -
cdr3_nt: TGTGCCAGTAGGCAGGGGTTCGAAGGCTACACCTTC
cdr3_aa: CASRQGFEGYTF

j_call: TRBJ2-3
v_call: TRBV7-9
clone_size: -
d_call: -
cdr3_nt: TGTGCCAGCAGCACGACTCGAGGGCGCGTGCGGACAGATACGCAGTATTTT
cdr3_aa: CASSTTRGRVRTDTQYF

j_call: TRBJ1-2
v_call: TRBV5-6
clone_size: -
d_call: TRBD1
cdr3_nt: TGTGCCAGCAGCTGGGACAGGGCGAACTATGGCTACACCTTC
cdr3_aa: CASSWDRANYGYTF

j_call: TRBJ2-2
v_call: TRBV29-1
clone_size: -
d_call: TRBD1
cdr3_nt: TGCAGCGTTGTATTGGGGGACAGAGAAACCGGGGAGCTGTTTTTT
cdr3_aa: CSVVLGDRETGELFF

j_call: TRBJ1-2
v_call: TRBV6-5
clone_size: -
d_call: -
cdr3_nt: TGTGCCAGCAGTTACTCGGCCGGACAAATTTCCTATGGCTACACCTTC
cdr3_aa: CASSYSAGQISYGYTF

j_call: TRBJ1-2
v_call: TRBV10-1
clone_size: -
d_call: -
cdr3_nt: TGCGCCAGCACCGACACCGACAACTATGGCTACACCTTC
cdr3_aa: CASTDTDNYGYTF

j_call: TRBJ2-7
v_call: TRBV29-1
clone_size: -
d_call: TRBD1
cdr3_nt: TGCAGCGCCGGGACAGGGCGGTACGAGCAGTACTTC
cdr3_aa: CSAGTGRYEQYF

j_call: TRBJ2-1
v_call: TRBV5-1
clone_size: -
d_call: -
cdr3_nt: TGCGCCAGCAGGTTAGAAGGGAGTAAACAGTTCTTC
cdr3_aa: CASRLEGSKQFF

j_call: TRBJ2-7
v_call: TRBV5-1
clone_size: few
d_call: -
cdr3_nt: TGCGCCAGCAGCTTCGGCGCAGGGGTCTACGAGCAGTACTTC
cdr3_aa: CASSFGAGVYEQYF